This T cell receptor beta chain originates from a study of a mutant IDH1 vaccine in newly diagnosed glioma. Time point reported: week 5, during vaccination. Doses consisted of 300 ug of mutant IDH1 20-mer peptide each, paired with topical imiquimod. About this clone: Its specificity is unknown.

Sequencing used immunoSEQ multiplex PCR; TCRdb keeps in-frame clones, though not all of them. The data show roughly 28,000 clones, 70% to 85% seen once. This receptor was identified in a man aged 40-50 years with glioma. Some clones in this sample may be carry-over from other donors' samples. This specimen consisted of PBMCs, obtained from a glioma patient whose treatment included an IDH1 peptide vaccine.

CDR3 protein: CASSDPGRRKSEAFF. The CDR3 DNA reads TGTGCCAGCAGTGACCCCGGGCGGAGGAAGTCTGAAGCTTTCTTT. The V and J genes are TRBV25-1 and TRBJ1-1; D unclear. The V gene lost 3 bases and the J gene lost 6 bases, with 17 bases spanning the gap. Looked up from germline, CDR1 is MGHDK and CDR2 is SYGVNS. The CDR3 covers 15 residues.